A single sample is the source of the 11 T cell receptor beta chains below, sequenced in a study of early T cells in non-severe SARS-CoV-2 infection. TCRdb recomputed calls from the 5' RACE reads with MiXCR, one row per CDR3 protein. This sample has about 110,000 distinct CDR3 sequences; about 12% occur once, and the top ten carry 3% to 3.5%. Specimen: whole blood. The receptors originated from an adult who was a healthcare worker with PCR-confirmed SARS-CoV-2 infection or an uninfected control (not recorded which).

In this sample, this clonotype turned up many times. This sequence joins TRBV24-1 and TRBJ1-1; 11 bases map to TRBD1. After removal of 5 bases from V and 1 base from J, the junction contained 8 bases not matched to a gene. This CDR3 spans 17 amino acids. Looked up from germline, CDR1 is KGHDR and CDR2 is SFDVKD. CDR3 amino acids: CATSGSRTGGENTEAFF. CDR3 nucleotide sequence: TGTGCCACCAGTGGCTCCAGGACAGGGGGCGAGAACACTGAAGCTTTCTTT.

The chain is built from TRBV3-1 and TRBJ2-7, with D possibly being TRBD2 (6 bases). The CDR3 sequence is 12 residues long. Trimming cost V 1 base and J 10 bases, with 11 bases left between them. The germline gives CDR1 LGHDT, CDR2 YNNKEL (reference sequence). The CDR3 bases are TGTGCCAGCAGCCAAGTCGGCGGGACTCAGTACTTC. Translating gives CASSQVGGTQYF.

CDR3 region: CASSLVGGPLSYEQYF. In DNA form, the CDR3 reads TGTGCCAGCAGCTTAGTTGGGGGACCGCTATCCTACGAGCAGTACTTC. J is TRBJ2-7 and V is TRBV11-2; D possibly matches TRBD1 or TRBD2 (5 bases each). The CDR3 extends over 16 amino acids. V was cut by 1 base and J by 1 base, with 14 bases left in between. Germline V gives CDR1 SGHAT, CDR2 FQNNGV.

This clonotype was detected only a few times. The chain recombines TRBV9 with TRBJ1-6, with 7 bases matching TRBD1. CDR1 is SGDLS, CDR2 YYNGEE, per germline. Germline trimming cut 3 bases from V and 7 bases from J; bases unmatched to any gene: 16. There are 18 residues in the CDR3. CDR3 in amino acids: CASSEGTANRKINSPLHF. CDR3 sequence (DNA): TGTGCCAGCAGCGAAGGGACAGCGAATAGAAAAATAAATTCACCCCTCCACTTT. Full variable domain (rest looked up from reference TRBV9 and TRBJ1-6): DSGVTQTPKHLITATGQRVTLRCSPRSGDLSVYWYQQSLDQGLQFLIQYYNGEERAKGNILERFSAQQFPDLHSELNLSSLELGDSALYFCASSEGTANRKINSPLHFGNGTRLTVT.

This clonotype was seen a handful of times. The rearrangement links TRBV28 to TRBJ1-5; TRBD1 might be the D (5 bases). This CDR3 is built from 14 residues. Germline values: CDR1 MDHEN, CDR2 SYDVKM. The V gene lost 2 bases and the J gene lost 5 bases, with 10 bases spanning the gap. CDR3 in DNA: TGTGCCAGCAGTTTACCGGGGGGATATCAGCCCCAGCATTTT. It encodes CASSLPGGYQPQHF. The whole variable domain, filled in from reference TRBV28 and TRBJ1-5, reads DVKVTQSSRYLVKRTGEKVFLECVQDMDHENMFWYRQDPGLGLRLIYFSYDVKMKEKGDIPEGYSVSREKKERFSLILESASTNQTSMYLCASSLPGGYQPQHFGDGTRLSIL.

Written as DNA, the CDR3 is TGTGCCAGCTCCCCGGGGGACGTAGAGTTCTTC. This codes for CASSPGDVEFF. V is TRBV18 and J is TRBJ2-1, with D perhaps TRBD2 (6 bases). The length of the CDR3 is 11 residues. Trimming stripped 6 bases from V and 14 bases from J, with 14 bases between. The V gene's germline CDR1 is KGHSH and CDR2 LQKENI. Full variable domain (outside the CDR3, taken from reference TRBV18 and TRBJ2-1): NAGVMQNPRHLVRRRGQEARLRCSPMKGHSHVYWYRQLPEEGLKFMVYLQKENIIDESGMPKERFSAEFPKEGPSILRIQQVVRGDSAAYFCASSPGDVEFFGPGTRLTVL.

The chain recombines TRBV12-3 or TRBV12-4 with TRBJ2-7; 12 bases match TRBD2. Unmatched junction bases numbered 17, after V lost 8 bases and J lost 6 bases. This CDR3 is 17 amino acids long. The CDR3: CASQSPRLAGVSREQYF. In DNA, the CDR3 is TGTGCCAGCCAAAGTCCACGACTAGCGGGAGTTTCGCGCGAGCAGTACTTC.

The chain links TRBV3-1 to TRBJ1-2; TRBD1 agrees at 12 bases. CDR3 length: 15 residues. CDR1 and CDR2 from the germline V gene are LGHDT and YNNKEL (reference sequence). Trimming removed 1 base from V and 8 bases from J; junction bases left unmatched: 5. Written as DNA, the CDR3 is TGTGCCAGCAGCCAAGCAACCGGGACAGGGGGCGGCTACACCTTC. Amino acids: CASSQATGTGGGYTF.

This clonotype was counted many times. The rearrangement links TRBV5-1 to TRBJ2-7, with D hard to call. Trimming left V 2 bases short and J 3 bases short, with 3 bases between. The CDR3 loop spans 11 amino acids. Germline V CDR1 and CDR2: SGHRS, YFSETQ. The CDR3 here is CASSFDYEQYF. The CDR3 region has the DNA TGCGCCAGCAGCTTCGACTACGAGCAGTACTTC.

Only a few counts were recorded for this clonotype. The CDR3 region has the DNA TGTGCCAGCAGCCCCGGGGGGGTCGGCTATGGCTACACCTTC. Protein sequence: CASSPGGVGYGYTF. This chain joins TRBV11-2 and TRBJ1-2; maybe TRBD1 (5 bases). V lost 5 bases to trimming and J lost 4 bases, with 14 bases between them. This CDR3 has 14 residues. The germline V gene has CDR1 SGHAT and CDR2 FQNNGV.

This clonotype was detected ten times or more. This chain links TRBV24-1 with TRBJ2-1; tentative D call: TRBD1 (5 bases). V lost 4 bases to trimming and J lost 12 bases, with 18 bases between them. CDR3 length: 14 amino acids. Germline CDR1 KGHDR, CDR2 SFDVKD. The chain's CDR3 is CATSDSGARLLQFF. DNA for the CDR3: TGTGCCACCAGTGACTCTGGGGCCAGGTTGTTGCAGTTCTTC.